This paragraph covers one TCR beta chain sequence. Its antigen specificity is not known. Qualities for individual bases were not recorded, and no much larger clone is one base off. In the prospective study, participants were about 18 to 90 years old, resided in 24 geographic areas of the United States, and were enrolled through a virtual design. In the prospective study, participants were assigned to cohorts based on the clinical history participants reported in a screening survey and a study questionnaire. Exposed participants had been in contact with someone with a PCR-confirmed or clinician-diagnosed COVID-19 case within 2 weeks of study entry. In the prospective study, mobile phlebotomists collected whole blood, serum and a nasopharyngeal or oropharyngeal swab from each participant. Over a 2-month period, participants in the prospective study had the option of providing additional blood draws and questionnaires. Before DNA extraction, prospective study blood samples were shipped either frozen or at room temperature.

This specimen comes from a study of blood T cell repertoires in COVID-19 (dated by TCRdb to the early 2020s). For context, the study as a whole: The collaborator samples originated in the United States, Italy and Spain and spanned the acute and convalescent phases of COVID-19. The material from the prospective study consisted of cDNA or gDNA derived from T cells, B-cell-depleted T cells, or PBMCs. Deeply sampled blood TCRbeta repertoires from subjects exposed to, actively infected with, or recovered from COVID-19 were included in the dataset. The repertoires were released in a freely available public database intended as a resource for research on the immune response to SARS-CoV-2. The samples were drawn from the first 160 participants of the ongoing ImmuneRACE study and from about 1,200 subjects provided by 6 global collaborators. A de-identified subject ID, COVID-19 status, age in years and sex were almost always included in the sample metadata. Where available, HLA class I and class II types were obtained from metadata supplied by the sample provider rather than from assay-based typing.

The CDR3 goes from the cysteine to the phenylalanine over 15 residues. The kept DNA is CDR3 alone, 45 bases in frame from the first base. Cut back by 4 bases and 4 bases, the V and J ends lie 12 bases apart. From a lookup of the germline V gene, CDR1 and CDR2 are KGHDR and SFDVKD. Study-wide conclusions, independent of this receptor: Clinical and demographic metadata were provided uncurated, with the amount varying by source and participant.

The immunoSEQ Assay, a bias-controlled multiplex PCR, was used to amplify TCRbeta CDR3 regions from genomic DNA. As for the original processing: The number of nucleated cells in each sample was estimated by amplification of reference gene primers within the assay. Sequence reads were collapsed and filtered to measure the absolute abundance of every unique TCRbeta CDR3 rearrangement. For each sample, productive Simpson clonality was calculated as the square root of Simpson's diversity index over productive rearrangements. This is the immuneACCESS table as TCRdb keeps it, with only in-frame sequences that have V and J called. A part of the clones is gone; compared with another copy, unresolved V genes explain less than half, and the rest is unexplained. V and J calls and clone size are those listed in that table; D and trimming were worked out from the DNA. This sample has approximately 220,000 clones in its table, and 83% of those were observed once. The ten largest make up 4.8% of the sample.

The sequence joins TRBV24-1 to TRBJ2-2; a weak D assignment points to TRBD1 (6 bases agree). This sequence originates from a woman aged 50 to 60 who had been exposed to COVID-19. Sequencing input: PBMCs or T cells enriched from blood (not recorded which). The CDR3 in this case is CATSDPRTATGELFF. The bases are TGTGCCACCAGTGACCCTCGGACAGCCACCGGGGAGCTGTTTTTT.